The 20 T cell receptor beta chains given below trace back to one sample, sequenced in a study of cytomegalovirus exposure and HLA in healthy donors. Use of 60 Vbeta and 13 Jbeta primers characterized the PCR. The protocol was immunoSEQ multiplex PCR, while the TCRdb copy is restricted to in-frame clones and leaves out a portion. The profile shows about 130,000 clones, 70% to 80% of them singletons. Sequencing used PBMCs. The source is a man aged 50-59 years in good health and CMV-seronegative.

In this sample, this clone turned up once. The chain is built from TRBV5-5 and TRBJ1-2; 7 bases agree with TRBD1. The CDR3 runs to 13 residues. V was clipped by 4 bases and J by 4 bases; unmatched bases: 4. CDR1 and CDR2 (germline): SGHKS, YYEKEE (reference sequence). CDR3 in amino acids: CASSPGQTYGYTF. CDR3 bases: TGTGCCAGCAGCCCGGGACAGACCTATGGCTACACCTTC. The variable domain in full, with the rest retrieved from reference TRBV5-5 and TRBJ1-2, is DAGVTQSPTHLIKTRGQQVTLRCSPISGHKSVSWYQQVLGQGPQFIFQYYEKEERGRGNFPDRFSARQFPNYSSELNVNALLLGDSALYLCASSPGQTYGYTFGSGTRLTVV.

This chain joins TRBV10-3 and TRBJ2-3; possible D gene TRBD2, 5 bases. Germline V gene data show CDR1 as ENHRY and CDR2 as SYGVKD. The V and J ends lost 8 bases and 2 bases respectively, with 11 bases between them. CDR3 size: 13 residues. The CDR3 region is CAIQPGITDTQYF. CDR3 bases: TGTGCCATCCAACCGGGGATCACAGATACGCAGTATTTT.

V and J are TRBV10-2 and TRBJ1-5; 9 positions agree with TRBD1. With 6 bases clipped from V and 6 bases from J, the junction kept 6 bases outside the gene matches. The germline V gene encodes CDR1 WSHSY and CDR2 SAAADI. CDR3 length: 14 amino acids. CDR3 bases: TGCGCCAGCAGGAATACAGGGGGCGGTCAGCCCCAGCATTTT. Translated, it gives CASRNTGGGQPQHF.

V usage is TRBV6-1 and J usage is TRBJ1-4; no definite D call. The CDR3 has 16 amino acids. Germline assignment: CDR1 MNHNS and CDR2 SASEGT. V dropped 3 bases and J dropped 3 bases, with 14 bases sitting between them. The CDR3 spells CASSEGRVYANEKLFF. CDR3 DNA: TGTGCCAGCAGTGAGGGGAGGGTTTATGCTAATGAAAAACTGTTTTTT.

The chain uses TRBV4-1 and TRBJ2-4, with D possibly TRBD2 on 5 matching bases. Per germline, CDR1 MGHRA and CDR2 YSYEKL. V was shortened by 3 bases and J by 8 bases, with 14 bases between the two germline ends. The CDR3 runs to 14 residues. CDR3 bases: TGCGCCAGCAGCCAGTCGAGAGTCGGGGACATTCAGTACTTC. Translating gives CASSQSRVGDIQYF.

This chain links TRBV4-1 with TRBJ2-7; 8 nucleotides agree with TRBD1. Looked up from germline, CDR1 is MGHRA and CDR2 is YSYEKL. Trimming at V came to 4 bases and at J to 3 bases, leaving 5 bases not matched to a gene. The CDR3 sequence is 14 residues long. This CDR3 is CASSRDGTGYEQYF. DNA for the CDR3: TGCGCCAGCAGCCGCGACGGGACAGGCTACGAGCAGTACTTC.

The CDR3 region is CASSSGQGAGETQYF. DNA of the CDR3: TGTGCCAGCAGCTCTGGACAGGGGGCCGGGGAGACCCAGTACTTC. The chain uses TRBV5-4 and TRBJ2-5; 11 bases map to TRBD1. Trimming took 3 bases from V and 5 from J; bases not matched to a gene: 6. Germline CDR1 reads SGHNT; CDR2 reads YYREEE (reference sequence). The CDR3 consists of 15 residues.

V gene TRBV5-5 combines with J gene TRBJ2-7; 12 nucleotides align to TRBD2. CDR1 is SGHKS and CDR2 is YYEKEE in the germline V gene (reference sequence). The CDR3 has 18 amino acids. V was pared by 2 bases and J by 2 bases, with 11 bases of the junction left unmatched. CDR3 sequence reads: CASSFGTSGSPPTYEQYF. DNA of the CDR3: TGTGCCAGCAGCTTCGGGACTAGCGGGTCTCCCCCTACCTACGAGCAGTACTTC.

J is TRBJ2-3 and V is TRBV6-5, with 7 bases matching TRBD2. Germline V gene sequence: CDR1 MNHEY, CDR2 SVGAGI. V shed 8 bases, J shed 6 bases, and the junction held 8 bases outside the gene matches. The CDR3 has 13 residues. The CDR3 protein is CASRRERPDTQYF. The CDR3 DNA follows: TGTGCCAGCCGGCGGGAGAGGCCCGATACGCAGTATTTT.

V is TRBV5-1 and J is TRBJ2-7, with 14 nucleotides matching TRBD2. With V trimmed by 4 bases and J by 7 bases, 7 bases remained unmatched. CDR1 and CDR2 (germline): SGHRS, YFSETQ. The CDR3 contains 15 residues. Here the CDR3 DNA reads TGCGCCAGCAGCCAGGGACTAGCGGGAGTAGGTGAGCAGTACTTC. Amino acids: CASSQGLAGVGEQYF.

This clone came up a few times. The V gene is TRBV5-5, the J gene TRBJ2-3; 7 bases line up with TRBD2. V trimming: 4 bases; J trimming: 4 bases; junction bases outside the gene matches: 9. Looked up from germline, CDR1 is SGHKS and CDR2 is YYEKEE (reference sequence). CDR3 length: 15 amino acids. The CDR3 DNA is TGTGCCAGCAGCAGCGGGACTCTAGTCGCAGATACGCAGTATTTT. Its protein is CASSSGTLVADTQYF.

The chain employs TRBV7-9 and TRBJ2-3, with 11 bases aligning to TRBD2. Germline V gene data show CDR1 as SEHNR and CDR2 as FQNEAQ (reference sequence). J lost 4 bases, V lost 5 bases, and 5 bases had no gene match. The CDR3 runs 15 residues. Here the CDR3 DNA reads TGTGCCAGCAGCCAGTTACTAGCGGGAGCAGATACGCAGTATTTT. This encodes CASSQLLAGADTQYF.

The rearrangement uses TRBV2 and TRBJ2-3, with TRBD2 identical over 16 bases. The CDR3 contains 17 residues. V shed 6 bases and J 9 bases; nucleotides not matched to a gene: 12. Germline-derived CDR1 and CDR2 are SNHLY and FYNNEI. CDR3 bases: TGTGCCAGCAGCGGTCCCGGGACTAGCGGGAGGGTGGTCACGCAGTATTTT. This codes for CASSGPGTSGRVVTQYF.

The chain uses TRBV4-2 and TRBJ2-7, with TRBD2 identical over 8 bases. J gave up 0 bases and V 2 bases, and 12 bases lay outside the gene matches. The CDR3 contains 18 residues. From germline, CDR1 is LGHNA and CDR2 YNFKEQ. This CDR3 reads CASSQREGRTSSSYEQYF. The DNA of the CDR3 is TGTGCCAGCAGCCAAAGAGAGGGACGGACTAGCAGCTCCTACGAGCAGTACTTC.

The J gene is TRBJ2-7, the V gene TRBV29-1; TRBD1 agrees at 9 bases. The germline CDR1 and CDR2 sequences are SQVTM and ANQGSEA. CDR3 length: 12 amino acids. The CDR3 nucleotides read TGCGGGGCCGGGACAGGGTCCTACGAGCAGTACTTC. Translated: CGAGTGSYEQYF.

V usage is TRBV25-1 and J usage is TRBJ1-1; 7 bases align to TRBD1. The V and J ends lost 2 bases and 0 bases, in that order; junction bases with no gene match: 3. Germline-derived CDR1 and CDR2 are MGHDK and SYGVNS. The CDR3 spans 15 residues. This CDR3 reads CASSEPGGLNTEAFF. CDR3 sequence (DNA): TGTGCCAGCAGTGAACCAGGGGGTTTGAACACTGAAGCTTTCTTT.

The rearrangement joins TRBV29-1 to TRBJ2-3, with D possibly matching TRBD1 (5 bases). The CDR3 contains 13 residues. In germline, CDR1 is SQVTM, CDR2 ANQGSEA. Trimming cost V 4 bases and J 1 base, with 9 bases left between them. The CDR3 DNA follows: TGCAGCGTTGTAGGCAGGGGCACAGATACGCAGTATTTT. Translating gives CSVVGRGTDTQYF.

The CDR3 DNA is TGCAGCGTTGAAGGGCTAGCGGGAGAACTCAATGAGCAGTTCTTC. Amino acids: CSVEGLAGELNEQFF. The chain joins TRBV29-1 to TRBJ2-1; TRBD2 matches 10 bases. CDR1 SQVTM and CDR2 ANQGSEA come from the germline V gene. The CDR3 extends over 15 amino acids. With 1 base clipped from V and 6 bases from J, the junction kept 6 bases outside the gene matches.

The chain uses TRBV7-2 and TRBJ2-7; the match to TRBD2 covers 10 bases. Trimming removed 1 base from V and 6 bases from J; junction bases left unmatched: 6. CDR3 size: 15 residues. Per the germline V gene, CDR1 is SGHTA and CDR2 is FQGNSA. The DNA for the CDR3 is TGTGCCAGCAGCTTAGGGTCGGGACTAGCGTTCGAGCAGTACTTC. It is translated as CASSLGSGLAFEQYF.

The V call is TRBV9, the J call TRBJ1-1; maybe TRBD1 (6 bases). Germline CDR1 reads SGDLS; CDR2 reads YYNGEE. Trimming removed 6 bases at V and 1 base at J, with 16 bases between. The CDR3 runs 15 residues. The CDR3 nucleotides read TGTGCCAGCAACCTGGGGACAATGGGGAACACTGAAGCTTTCTTT. Protein product: CASNLGTMGNTEAFF.